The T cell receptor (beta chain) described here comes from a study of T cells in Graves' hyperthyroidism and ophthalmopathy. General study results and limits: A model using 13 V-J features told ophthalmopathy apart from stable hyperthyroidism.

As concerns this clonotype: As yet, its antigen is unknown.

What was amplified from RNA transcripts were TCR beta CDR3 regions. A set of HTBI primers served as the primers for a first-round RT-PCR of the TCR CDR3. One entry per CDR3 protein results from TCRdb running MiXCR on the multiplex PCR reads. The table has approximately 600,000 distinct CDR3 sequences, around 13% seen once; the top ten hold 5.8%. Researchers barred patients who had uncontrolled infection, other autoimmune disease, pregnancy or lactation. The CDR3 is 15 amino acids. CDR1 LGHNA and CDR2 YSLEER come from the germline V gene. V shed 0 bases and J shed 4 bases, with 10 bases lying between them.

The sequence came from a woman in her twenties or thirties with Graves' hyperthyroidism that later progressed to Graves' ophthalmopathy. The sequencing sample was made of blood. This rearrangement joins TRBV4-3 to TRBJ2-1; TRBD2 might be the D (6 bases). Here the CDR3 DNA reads TGCGCCAGCAGCCAAGATAGCGGCAGTTACAATGAGCAGTTCTTC. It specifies CASSQDSGSYNEQFF.